The 20 T cell receptor beta chains given below trace back to one sample, sequenced in a study of shared clonotypes between healthy human individuals. Clones were sequenced by immunoSEQ multiplex PCR, and TCRdb holds only the in-frame ones, with some missing. The profile shows 1.6 million or so clones, 98% of them singletons. Sequenced: naive CD4+ T cells sorted from blood. Subset reported: CD45RA+ positively selected. These receptors originate from a man aged 25 to 40 in good health.

The chain combines TRBV4-3 with TRBJ2-7, with TRBD2 as a possible D gene (6 bases). This CDR3 spans 13 amino acids. The ends were cut back, 3 bases at V and 7 bases at J, with 13 bases in the middle. Germline V gene data show CDR1 as LGHNA and CDR2 as YSLEER. Written as DNA, the CDR3 is TGCGCCAGCAGCCAGGGACTCCTCGGAGAGCAGTACTTC. Translated: CASSQGLLGEQYF.

The rearrangement joins TRBV28 to TRBJ2-7; D uncertain. CDR1 MDHEN and CDR2 SYDVKM come from the germline V gene. V was shortened by 5 bases and J by 3 bases, with 23 bases between the two germline ends. The CDR3 extends over 17 amino acids. The CDR3, as DNA: TGTGCCAGCAGTCCCCCCTTATGGGCGGCTGTACTCTACGAGCAGTACTTC. Amino acids: CASSPPLWAAVLYEQYF.

This chain connects TRBV29-1 to TRBJ2-1, with unresolved D. Trimming left V 4 bases short and J 5 bases short, with 9 bases between. The V gene's germline CDR1 is SQVTM and CDR2 ANQGSEA. The CDR3 totals 12 residues. DNA of the CDR3: TGCAGCGTTGTAGGCAGCAACAATGAGCAGTTCTTC. Its translation is CSVVGSNNEQFF.

CDR3 protein: CASSVRGTGHTDTQYF. The DNA of the CDR3 is TGTGCCAGCAGCGTCCGAGGGACAGGGCACACAGATACGCAGTATTTT. The chain couples TRBV5-5 to TRBJ2-3; 9 bases are shared with TRBD1. The V segment lost 4 bases and the J segment 2 bases; nucleotides outside the gene matches: 8. The CDR3 has 16 residues. Germline CDR1 SGHKS, CDR2 YYEKEE (reference sequence).

V is TRBV6-5 and J is TRBJ2-7; D is perhaps TRBD1 or TRBD2 (6 bases each). Germline CDR1 and CDR2: MNHEY and SVGAGI. The CDR3 sequence is 16 residues long. Between the trimmed V and J ends, which lost 2 bases and 3 bases, there was a span of 17 bases. CDR3 bases: TGTGCCAGCAGTTACGGGGGGACACCATCCTACTACGAGCAGTACTTC. This encodes CASSYGGTPSYYEQYF.

Written as DNA, the CDR3 is TGTGCCAGCAGCACGGCCAACGTCCTGACTTTC. Its protein product is CASSTANVLTF. The chain combines TRBV7-6 with TRBJ2-6; D call uncertain. CDR1 and CDR2 from the germline V gene are SGHVS and FNYEAQ. The germline V and J ends were trimmed by 5 bases and 6 bases, with 2 bases remaining between them. The CDR3 is 11 amino acids.

The gene calls are TRBV7-2 and TRBJ2-7; D not resolved. The CDR3 length is 14 residues. Trimming left V 5 bases short and J 6 bases short, with 17 bases between. Germline V gives CDR1 SGHTA, CDR2 FQGNSA. CDR3 DNA sequence: TGTGCCAGCAGCACCCCGGTCGGCCGTAGCGAGCAGTACTTC. It yields the protein CASSTPVGRSEQYF.

The chain combines TRBV19 with TRBJ1-5, with D hard to call. With 4 bases removed from V and 2 bases from J, the gap between germline ends came to 9 bases. The germline CDR1 and CDR2 sequences are LNHDA and SQIVND (reference sequence). CDR3 length: 14 amino acids. CDR3 sequence: CASSTIHGNQPQHF. CDR3 coding DNA: TGTGCCAGTAGTACCATCCACGGCAATCAGCCCCAGCATTTT.

The chain employs TRBV7-7 and TRBJ2-7; 7 positions agree with TRBD1. The ends lost 1 base at V and 5 bases at J; junction bases unmatched: 2. Germline V CDR1 and CDR2: SSHAT, FNYEAQ (reference sequence). This CDR3 spans 13 amino acids. CDR3 in DNA: TGTGCCAGCAGCTTAGACAGGGGAAACGAGCAGTACTTC. Amino acids: CASSLDRGNEQYF.

The gene calls are TRBV4-1 and TRBJ1-1; possible D gene TRBD1, 5 bases. CDR1 and CDR2 (germline): MGHRA, YSYEKL. V gave up 1 base and J gave up 1 base, with 7 bases separating them. CDR3 length: 14 amino acids. CDR3 bases: TGCGCCAGCAGCCAAGCAACAGGGAACACTGAAGCTTTCTTT. Encoded protein: CASSQATGNTEAFF.

The gene calls are TRBV18 and TRBJ1-5, with D uncertain. Germline CDR1 and CDR2: KGHSH and LQKENI. CDR3 length: 13 amino acids. V was clipped by 5 bases and J by 4 bases, with 9 bases between them. The CDR3 loop reads CASSEQMNQPQHF. CDR3 in DNA: TGTGCCAGCTCAGAACAGATGAATCAGCCCCAGCATTTT. Looking up the rest from reference TRBV18 and TRBJ1-5 gives the full variable domain: NAGVMQNPRHLVRRRGQEARLRCSPMKGHSHVYWYRQLPEEGLKFMVYLQKENIIDESGMPKERFSAEFPKEGPSILRIQQVVRGDSAAYFCASSEQMNQPQHFGDGTRLSIL.

The V gene is TRBV18, the J gene TRBJ2-1; possible D gene TRBD1, 6 bases. The CDR3 is 16 residues long. Germline CDR1 reads KGHSH; CDR2 reads LQKENI. Trimming shortened V by 3 bases and J by 0 bases, and 12 bases separated the two germline ends. The CDR3 spells CASSPLGQSSYNEQFF. The CDR3 DNA follows: TGTGCCAGCTCACCCCTCGGACAGAGCTCCTACAATGAGCAGTTCTTC.

The chain carries TRBV7-2 and TRBJ2-7, with 11 bases matching TRBD2. This CDR3 region has 16 residues. J was trimmed by 5 bases and V by 4 bases; bases with no gene match: 10. Per the germline V gene, CDR1 is SGHTA and CDR2 is FQGNSA. The CDR3 region is CASSSPLAGAWDEQYF. The CDR3 DNA is TGTGCCAGCAGCTCTCCACTAGCGGGGGCGTGGGACGAGCAGTACTTC.

A word on this clone: The same CDR3 arises from other DNA sequences in this sample as well. The CDR3 here is CASSPGLAGADTQYF. The CDR3 nucleotides read TGTGCCAGCTCACCGGGACTAGCGGGAGCAGATACGCAGTATTTT. The chain recombines TRBV18 with TRBJ2-3; 14 nucleotides match TRBD2. CDR1 is KGHSH and CDR2 is LQKENI in the germline V gene. This CDR3 has 15 residues. J was trimmed by 4 bases and V by 3 bases; bases with no gene match: 0.

V gene TRBV9 combines with J gene TRBJ2-3; TRBD2 matches at 13 bases. The CDR3 covers 17 residues. The J segment lost 0 bases and the V segment lost 2 bases, leaving 3 bases of the junction unmatched. Germline lookup yields CDR1 SGDLS and CDR2 YYNGEE. This CDR3 is CASSVGLAGPSTDTQYF. CDR3 nucleotides: TGTGCCAGCAGCGTGGGACTAGCGGGGCCTAGCACAGATACGCAGTATTTT.

This chain links TRBV6-1 with TRBJ2-6; no firm D call. Trimming pared 10 bases from V and 0 bases from J, leaving 7 bases between. This CDR3 comprises 13 residues. CDR1 is MNHNS and CDR2 is SASEGT in the germline V gene. CDR3 sequence (DNA): TGTGCCAACTGGAACTCTGGGGCCAACGTCCTGACTTTC. Its translation is CANWNSGANVLTF.

This chain connects TRBV4-3 to TRBJ1-2, with D uncertain. The CDR3 has 15 residues. The V gene lost 4 bases and the J gene lost 2 bases, with 14 bases spanning the gap. The V gene's germline CDR1 is LGHNA and CDR2 YSLEER. The CDR3 loop reads CASSPKPRENYGYTF. DNA of the CDR3: TGCGCCAGCAGCCCCAAACCAAGGGAAAACTATGGCTACACCTTC.

J is TRBJ2-1 and V is TRBV2; D possibly corresponds to TRBD1 (6 bases). Germline CDR1 SNHLY, CDR2 FYNNEI. The CDR3 is 15 residues long. With 6 bases removed from V and 7 bases from J, the gap between germline ends came to 19 bases. The CDR3 region is CASRVTGPQTNEQFF. CDR3 coding DNA: TGTGCCAGCAGGGTGACAGGACCCCAGACAAATGAGCAGTTCTTC.

About this clone itself: A junction boundary mismatches the germline segment, possibly from a read error. The chain has TRBV7-3 and TRBJ1-1; D is perhaps TRBD1 (6 bases). The V gene's germline CDR1 is SGHTA and CDR2 FQGTGA. The CDR3 contains 14 residues. The CDR3: CASSLTGQDTEAFF. CDR3 in DNA: TGTGCCAGCAGCCTAACGGGACAAGACACTGAAGCTTTCTTT.

The chain carries TRBV4-3 and TRBJ2-1, with D possibly being TRBD2 (5 bases). This CDR3 has 15 residues. Trimming removed 0 bases at V and 3 bases at J, with 9 bases between. The germline V gene encodes CDR1 LGHNA and CDR2 YSLEER. The CDR3 region has the DNA TGCGCCAGCAGCCAAGATGGACTGGGCTACAATGAGCAGTTCTTC. This sequence encodes CASSQDGLGYNEQFF.